This TCR beta chain was identified during a study of T cells after yellow fever vaccination. Germline CDR1 reads SGHVS; CDR2 reads FNYEAQ. The CDR3 length is 18 residues. Losses at the gene ends were 4 bases for V and 9 bases for J; bases not matched to a gene: 17. 5'RACE template switching added a universal primer site and UMIs to TCR cDNA. TCRdb reprocessed the 5' RACE reads via MiXCR and lists one record per CDR3 protein. This table holds some 100,000 distinct CDR3 sequences, roughly 7.2% found once. This clonotype showed up many times. Its antigen is currently unknown. Study findings and constraints: In post-booster samples, most primary-vaccination clones reappeared (about 95% CD4, 88% CD8).

Sequencing was performed on CD4+ T cells sorted from PBMCs, taken roughly 45 days after the first yellow fever vaccination. This sequence originates from a young man who received the YFV17D yellow fever vaccine. This rearrangement joins TRBV7-6 to TRBJ1-6; 8 bases map to TRBD1. CDR3 sequence (DNA): TGTGCCAGCAGCTCAAACCCTCCGACAGGGGACCTCGGTTCACCCCTCCACTTT. This encodes CASSSNPPTGDLGSPLHF. The whole variable domain, remainder taken from reference TRBV7-6 and TRBJ1-6, is GAGVSQSPRYKVTKRGQDVALRCDPISGHVSLYWYRQALGQGPEFLTYFNYEAQQDKSGLPNDRFSAERPEGSISTLTIQRTEQRDSAMYRCASSSNPPTGDLGSPLHFGNGTRLTVT.